Listed below are T cell receptor beta chains from one sample, sequenced in a study of human T cells and chemical hapten exposure. In TCRdb, the RACE reads were re-called with MiXCR into one record per CDR3 protein. The table has 300,000 to 450,000 distinct CDR3 sequences, about 5% seen once. The specimen comprised whole blood, sampled in connection with sensitization to the hapten diphenylcyclopropenone (DPC). These receptors were obtained from a woman aged 18 to 35 with alopecia areata. Some clones in this sample may be carry-over from other donors' samples. Each CDR3 is given with its conserved first and last residue. A D gene is named only where the DNA matches it firmly. Not every row has a clone size; where given, it reads once, few, many or a size class.

clone_size: -
d_call: -
j_call: TRBJ1-1
v_call: TRBV20-1
cdr3_aa: CSAEPRGVYGTEAFF
cdr3_nt: TGCAGTGCTGAACCGAGGGGTGTTTATGGCACTGAAGCTTTCTTT

clone_size: -
d_call: TRBD1
j_call: TRBJ2-7
v_call: TRBV15
cdr3_aa: CATEGRGREQYF
cdr3_nt: TGTGCCACCGAAGGCAGGGGGCGCGAGCAGTACTTC

clone_size: few
d_call: -
j_call: TRBJ2-3
v_call: TRBV18
cdr3_aa: CASSPPLTDTQYF
cdr3_nt: TGTGCCAGCTCACCACCGCTGACAGATACGCAGTATTTT

clone_size: many
d_call: TRBD2
j_call: TRBJ2-7
v_call: TRBV7-2
cdr3_aa: CASSLRSGGLAGPSYEQYF
cdr3_nt: TGTGCCAGCAGCTTAAGGTCGGGAGGGCTAGCGGGCCCCTCCTACGAGCAGTACTTC

clone_size: -
d_call: TRBD2
j_call: TRBJ2-7
v_call: TRBV18
cdr3_aa: CASSPPQTPGLAGSYEQYF
cdr3_nt: TGTGCCAGCTCACCACCACAAACGCCCGGACTAGCGGGCTCCTACGAGCAGTACTTC

clone_size: -
d_call: -
j_call: TRBJ2-7
v_call: TRBV6-2/TRBV6-3
cdr3_aa: CASSFGGQQREQYF
cdr3_nt: TGTGCCAGCAGTTTCGGGGGACAGCAAAGGGAGCAGTACTTC

clone_size: many
d_call: TRBD1
j_call: TRBJ2-7
v_call: TRBV12-3/TRBV12-4
cdr3_aa: CASSWTGKTYEQYF
cdr3_nt: TGTGCCAGCAGTTGGACAGGGAAGACCTACGAGCAGTACTTC

clone_size: many
d_call: -
j_call: TRBJ1-1
v_call: TRBV29-1
cdr3_aa: CSVGTYTEAFF
cdr3_nt: TGCAGCGTTGGGACATACACTGAAGCTTTCTTT

clone_size: many
d_call: -
j_call: TRBJ2-4
v_call: TRBV28
cdr3_aa: CASSLSPPGVSIQYF
cdr3_nt: TGTGCCAGCAGTTTATCTCCGCCTGGGGTTTCGATTCAGTACTTC

clone_size: -
d_call: -
j_call: TRBJ2-4
v_call: TRBV7-9
cdr3_aa: CASSVGLLAKNIQYF
cdr3_nt: TGTGCCAGCAGCGTAGGACTACTAGCCAAAAACATTCAGTACTTC

clone_size: -
d_call: -
j_call: TRBJ2-3
v_call: TRBV24-1
cdr3_aa: CATSDGRTDTQYF
cdr3_nt: TGTGCCACCAGTGATGGGAGGACAGATACGCAGTATTTT

clone_size: many
d_call: -
j_call: TRBJ2-5
v_call: TRBV10-2
cdr3_aa: CASSGQGIGQETQYF
cdr3_nt: TGCGCCAGCAGTGGTCAGGGGATTGGGCAAGAGACCCAGTACTTC

clone_size: -
d_call: -
j_call: TRBJ1-6
v_call: TRBV7-8
cdr3_aa: CASSPPRLFRNSPLHF
cdr3_nt: TGTGCCAGCAGCCCGCCGCGGTTATTCCGTAATTCACCCCTCCACTTT

clone_size: many
d_call: -
j_call: TRBJ1-2
v_call: TRBV29-1
cdr3_aa: CSVPTPRGRFYGYTF
cdr3_nt: TGCAGCGTTCCGACCCCTCGGGGACGGTTCTATGGCTACACCTTC

clone_size: -
d_call: TRBD1
j_call: TRBJ1-1
v_call: TRBV7-9
cdr3_aa: CASSLGTNRGTEAFF
cdr3_nt: TGTGCCAGCAGCTTAGGCACCAACAGGGGGACTGAAGCTTTCTTT

clone_size: -
d_call: -
j_call: TRBJ2-3
v_call: TRBV7-7
cdr3_aa: CASSRRLGDTQYF
cdr3_nt: TGTGCTAGCAGCAGACGGCTTGGGGATACGCAGTATTTT

clone_size: -
d_call: -
j_call: TRBJ1-1
v_call: TRBV10-3
cdr3_aa: CAISESRDEAFF
cdr3_nt: TGTGCCATCAGTGAGTCTAGGGACGAAGCTTTCTTT

clone_size: -
d_call: -
j_call: TRBJ1-4
v_call: TRBV10-3
cdr3_aa: CAISPVGGEKLFF
cdr3_nt: TGTGCCATCAGTCCCGTCGGTGGTGAAAAACTGTTTTTT

clone_size: -
d_call: -
j_call: TRBJ1-5
v_call: TRBV7-9
cdr3_aa: CASSSVGFKGYNQPQHF
cdr3_nt: TGTGCCAGCAGCTCCGTGGGTTTCAAAGGTTACAATCAGCCCCAGCATTTT

clone_size: many
d_call: -
j_call: TRBJ2-3
v_call: TRBV7-2
cdr3_aa: CASSLVVYPLVSTDTQYF
cdr3_nt: TGTGCCAGCAGCTTAGTTGTCTATCCACTAGTCAGCACAGATACGCAGTATTTT

clone_size: many
d_call: TRBD1
j_call: TRBJ1-1
v_call: TRBV29-1
cdr3_aa: CSARSLTGVTLNTEAFF
cdr3_nt: TGCAGCGCCCGATCCCTAACAGGGGTAACGTTGAACACTGAAGCTTTCTTT

clone_size: few
d_call: -
j_call: TRBJ2-3
v_call: TRBV9
cdr3_aa: CASSVEGRTDTQYF
cdr3_nt: TGTGCCAGCAGCGTAGAAGGTCGCACAGATACGCAGTATTTT

clone_size: few
d_call: -
j_call: TRBJ1-6
v_call: TRBV2
cdr3_aa: CASSVRGWDSPLHF
cdr3_nt: TGTGCCAGCAGTGTCAGAGGTTGGGATTCACCCCTCCACTTT

clone_size: -
d_call: -
j_call: TRBJ2-5
v_call: TRBV18
cdr3_aa: CASSTKETQYF
cdr3_nt: TGTGCCAGCTCGACGAAAGAGACCCAGTACTTC

clone_size: many
d_call: -
j_call: TRBJ1-6
v_call: TRBV7-2
cdr3_aa: CASSLEGFYNSPLHF
cdr3_nt: TGTGCCAGCAGCTTAGAGGGATTCTATAATTCACCCCTCCACTTT

clone_size: few
d_call: -
j_call: TRBJ2-7
v_call: TRBV12-3/TRBV12-4
cdr3_aa: CASSFVRATYEQYF
cdr3_nt: TGTGCCAGCAGTTTTGTCAGGGCAACCTACGAGCAGTACTTC